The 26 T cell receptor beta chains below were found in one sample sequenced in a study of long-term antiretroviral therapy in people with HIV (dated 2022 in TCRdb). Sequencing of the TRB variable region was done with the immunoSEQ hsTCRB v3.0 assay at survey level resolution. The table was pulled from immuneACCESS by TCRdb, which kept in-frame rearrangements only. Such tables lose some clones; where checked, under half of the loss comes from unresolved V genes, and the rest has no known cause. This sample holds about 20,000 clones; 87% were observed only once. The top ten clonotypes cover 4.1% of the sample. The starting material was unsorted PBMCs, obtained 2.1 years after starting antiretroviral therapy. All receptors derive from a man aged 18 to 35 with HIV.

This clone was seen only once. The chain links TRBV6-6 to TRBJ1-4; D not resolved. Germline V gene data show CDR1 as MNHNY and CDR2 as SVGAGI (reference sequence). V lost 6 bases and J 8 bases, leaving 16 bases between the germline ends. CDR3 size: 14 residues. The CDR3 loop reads CASSMTTRHEKLFF. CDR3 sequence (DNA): TGTGCCAGCAGCATGACAACTAGACACGAAAAACTGTTTTTT.

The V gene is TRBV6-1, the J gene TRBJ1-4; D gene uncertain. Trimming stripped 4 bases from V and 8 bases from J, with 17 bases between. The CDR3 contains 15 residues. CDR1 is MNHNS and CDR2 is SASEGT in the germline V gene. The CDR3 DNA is TGTGCCAGCAGTGCGGATAGGGAAGGGAGCGAAAAACTGTTTTTT. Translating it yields CASSADREGSEKLFF.

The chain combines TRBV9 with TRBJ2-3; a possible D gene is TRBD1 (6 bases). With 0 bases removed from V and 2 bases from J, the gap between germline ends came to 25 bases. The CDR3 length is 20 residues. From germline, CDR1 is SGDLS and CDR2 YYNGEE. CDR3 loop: CASSVEGELSLPLDTDTQYF. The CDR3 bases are TGTGCCAGCAGCGTAGAGGGGGAGCTCAGCTTGCCTTTGGACACAGATACGCAGTATTTT.

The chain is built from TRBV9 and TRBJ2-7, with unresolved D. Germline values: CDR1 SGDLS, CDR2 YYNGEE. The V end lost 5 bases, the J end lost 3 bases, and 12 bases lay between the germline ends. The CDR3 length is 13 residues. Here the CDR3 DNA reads TGTGCCAGCAGTCACAGTTCGAACTACGAGCAGTACTTC. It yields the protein CASSHSSNYEQYF.

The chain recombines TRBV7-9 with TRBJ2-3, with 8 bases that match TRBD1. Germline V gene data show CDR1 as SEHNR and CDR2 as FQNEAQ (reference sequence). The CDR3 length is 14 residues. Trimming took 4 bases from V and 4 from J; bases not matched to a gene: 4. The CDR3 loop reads CASSSRGQADTQYF. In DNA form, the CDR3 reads TGTGCCAGCAGCTCCAGGGGGCAAGCAGATACGCAGTATTTT.

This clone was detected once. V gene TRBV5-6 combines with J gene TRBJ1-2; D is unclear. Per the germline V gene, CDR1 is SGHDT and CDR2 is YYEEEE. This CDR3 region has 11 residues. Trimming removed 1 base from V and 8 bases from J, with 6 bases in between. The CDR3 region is CASSLSRGYTF. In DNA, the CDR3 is TGTGCCAGCAGCTTGTCGAGAGGCTACACCTTC.

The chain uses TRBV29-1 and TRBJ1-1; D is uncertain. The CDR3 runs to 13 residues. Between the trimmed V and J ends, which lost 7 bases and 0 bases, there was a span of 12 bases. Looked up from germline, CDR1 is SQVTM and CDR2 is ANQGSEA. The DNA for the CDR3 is TGCAGCGGGAGTGGGCTAATGAACACTGAAGCTTTCTTT. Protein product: CSGSGLMNTEAFF.

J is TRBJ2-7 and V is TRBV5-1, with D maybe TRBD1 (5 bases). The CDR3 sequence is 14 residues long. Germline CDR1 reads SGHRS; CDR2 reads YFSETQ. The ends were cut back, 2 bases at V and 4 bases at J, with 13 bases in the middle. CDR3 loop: CASSLGWGSYEQYF. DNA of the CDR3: TGCGCCAGCAGCTTAGGTTGGGGCTCGTACGAGCAGTACTTC. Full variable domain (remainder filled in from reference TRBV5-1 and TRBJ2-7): KAGVTQTPRYLIKTRGQQVTLSCSPISGHRSVSWYQQTPGQGLQFLFEYFSETQRNKGNFPGRFSGRQFSNSRSEMNVSTLELGDSALYLCASSLGWGSYEQYFGPGTRLTVT.

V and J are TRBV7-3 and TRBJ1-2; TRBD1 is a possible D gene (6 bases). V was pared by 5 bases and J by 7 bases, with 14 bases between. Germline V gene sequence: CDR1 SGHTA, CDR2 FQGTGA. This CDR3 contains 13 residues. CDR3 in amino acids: CASSPTGSGGYTF. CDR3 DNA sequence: TGTGCCAGCAGCCCGACAGGCTCAGGTGGCTACACCTTC.

The CDR3 region has the DNA TGTGCCAGCAGCTTGCTTCTGAACACTGAAGCTTTCTTT. Protein: CASSLLLNTEAFF. V usage is TRBV5-6 and J usage is TRBJ1-1; D is unresolved. V lost 1 base to trimming and J lost 0 bases, with 4 bases between them. The CDR3 has 13 amino acids. The germline CDR1 and CDR2 sequences are SGHDT and YYEEEE.

The CDR3 DNA follows: TGTGCCAGCAGCGACAGAGGAGGAGAAACCGGGGAGCTGTTTTTT. Its translation is CASSDRGGETGELFF. The rearrangement links TRBV9 to TRBJ2-2, with a possible D match to TRBD2 (5 bases). CDR1 is SGDLS and CDR2 is YYNGEE in the germline V gene. This CDR3 is 15 amino acids long. Trimming pared 3 bases from V and 5 bases from J, leaving 14 bases between.

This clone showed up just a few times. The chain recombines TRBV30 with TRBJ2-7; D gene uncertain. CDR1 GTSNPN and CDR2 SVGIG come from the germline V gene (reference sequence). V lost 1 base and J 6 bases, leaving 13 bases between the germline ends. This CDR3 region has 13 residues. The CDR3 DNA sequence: TGTGCCTGGAGTGAAGCCCTGCGTACCGAGCAGTACTTC. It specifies CAWSEALRTEQYF.

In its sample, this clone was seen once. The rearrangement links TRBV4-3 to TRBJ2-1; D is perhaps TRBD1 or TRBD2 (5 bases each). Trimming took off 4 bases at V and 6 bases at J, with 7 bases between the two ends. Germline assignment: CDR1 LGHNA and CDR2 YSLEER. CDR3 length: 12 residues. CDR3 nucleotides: TGCGCCAGCAGCCTGGGGGTCAATGAGCAGTTCTTC. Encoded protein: CASSLGVNEQFF.

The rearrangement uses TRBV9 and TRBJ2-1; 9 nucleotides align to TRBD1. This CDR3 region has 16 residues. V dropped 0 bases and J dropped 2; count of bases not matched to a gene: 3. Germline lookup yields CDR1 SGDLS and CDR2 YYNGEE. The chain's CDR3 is CASSVGGTGTYNEQFF. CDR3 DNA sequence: TGTGCCAGCAGCGTAGGAGGGACAGGGACCTACAATGAGCAGTTCTTC.

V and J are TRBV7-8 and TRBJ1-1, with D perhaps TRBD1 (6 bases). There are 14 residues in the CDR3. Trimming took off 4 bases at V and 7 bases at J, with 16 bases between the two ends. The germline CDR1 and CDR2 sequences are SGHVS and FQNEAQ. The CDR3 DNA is TGTGCCAGCAGCTCAACAGGGAAGCGAAATGAAGCTTTCTTT. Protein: CASSSTGKRNEAFF.

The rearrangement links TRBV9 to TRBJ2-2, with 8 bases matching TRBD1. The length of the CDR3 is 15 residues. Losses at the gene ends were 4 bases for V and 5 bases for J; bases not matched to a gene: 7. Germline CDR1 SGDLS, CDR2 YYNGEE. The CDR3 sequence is CASSLRDRSTGELFF. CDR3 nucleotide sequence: TGTGCCAGCAGCCTTCGGGACAGGAGTACCGGGGAGCTGTTTTTT.

CDR3 sequence: CASSQDDGRWTPQHF. DNA of the CDR3: TGCGCCAGCAGCCAAGACGACGGTAGGTGGACGCCCCAGCATTTT. The chain couples TRBV4-1 to TRBJ1-5, with D unclear. Germline loops: CDR1 MGHRA, CDR2 YSYEKL. V was cut by 0 bases and J by 9 bases, with 15 bases left in between. The CDR3 runs to 15 residues.

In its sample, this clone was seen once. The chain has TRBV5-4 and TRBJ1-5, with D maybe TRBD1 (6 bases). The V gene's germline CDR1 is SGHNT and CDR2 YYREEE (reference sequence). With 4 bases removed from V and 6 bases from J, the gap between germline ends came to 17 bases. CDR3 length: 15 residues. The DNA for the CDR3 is TGTGCCAGCAGCACTGGAGGGGGGGACGGTCAGCCCCAGCATTTT. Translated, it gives CASSTGGGDGQPQHF.

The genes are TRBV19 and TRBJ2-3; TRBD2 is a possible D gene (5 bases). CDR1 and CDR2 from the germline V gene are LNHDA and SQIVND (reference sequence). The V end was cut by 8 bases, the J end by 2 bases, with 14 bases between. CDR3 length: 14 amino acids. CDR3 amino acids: CASGPRADTDTQYF. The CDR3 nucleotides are TGTGCCAGTGGACCTCGAGCGGACACAGATACGCAGTATTTT.

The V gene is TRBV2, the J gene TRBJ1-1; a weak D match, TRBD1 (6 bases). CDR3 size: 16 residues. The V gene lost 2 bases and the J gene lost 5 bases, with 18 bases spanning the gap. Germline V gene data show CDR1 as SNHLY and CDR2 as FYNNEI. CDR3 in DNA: TGTGCCAGCAGTGAATGGGGTCAGGGGAAGGGTACTGAAGCTTTCTTT. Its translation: CASSEWGQGKGTEAFF.

CDR3 DNA sequence: TGTGCCAGCAGCTTAGAAGTGGCCGGGGAGCTGTTTTTT. Amino acids: CASSLEVAGELFF. This sequence joins TRBV11-2 and TRBJ2-2; D remains unclear. Trimming shortened V by 0 bases and J by 6 bases, and 5 bases separated the two germline ends. The CDR3 sequence is 13 residues long. Germline V CDR1 and CDR2: SGHAT, FQNNGV. Full variable domain (missing parts from reference TRBV11-2 and TRBJ2-2): EAGVAQSPRYKIIEKRQSVAFWCNPISGHATLYWYQQILGQGPKLLIQFQNNGVVDDSQLPKDRFSAERLKGVDSTLKIQPAKLEDSAVYLCASSLEVAGELFFGEGSRLTVL.

The CDR3 DNA follows: TGTGCCATCAGTGAGTCAGGGGGGGGCGGCCATCAGCCCCAGCATTTT. Protein product: CAISESGGGGHQPQHF. J is TRBJ1-5 and V is TRBV10-3; TRBD1 might be the D (6 bases). This CDR3 is built from 16 residues. V lost 0 bases and J lost 5, with 14 bases in between. CDR1 is ENHRY, CDR2 SYGVKD, per germline.

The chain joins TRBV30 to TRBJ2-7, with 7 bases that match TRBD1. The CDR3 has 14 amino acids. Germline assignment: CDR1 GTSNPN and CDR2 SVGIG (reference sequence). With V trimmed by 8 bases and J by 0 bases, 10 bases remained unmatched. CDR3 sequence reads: CAGYRGGSSYEQYF. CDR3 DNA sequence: TGTGCCGGCTACAGGGGCGGAAGCTCCTACGAGCAGTACTTC.

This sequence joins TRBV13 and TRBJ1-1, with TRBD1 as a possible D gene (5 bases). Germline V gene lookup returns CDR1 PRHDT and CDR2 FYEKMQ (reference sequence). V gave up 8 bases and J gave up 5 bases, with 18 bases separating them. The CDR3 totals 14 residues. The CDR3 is CASLPRGEGTEAFF. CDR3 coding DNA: TGTGCCAGCCTTCCCCGGGGGGAGGGAACTGAAGCTTTCTTT.

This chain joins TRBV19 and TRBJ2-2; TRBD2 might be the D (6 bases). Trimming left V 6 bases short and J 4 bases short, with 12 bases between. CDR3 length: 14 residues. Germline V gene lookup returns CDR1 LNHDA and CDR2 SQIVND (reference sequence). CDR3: CASRTGTFTGELFF. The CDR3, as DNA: TGTGCCAGTAGGACCGGGACTTTCACCGGGGAGCTGTTTTTT.

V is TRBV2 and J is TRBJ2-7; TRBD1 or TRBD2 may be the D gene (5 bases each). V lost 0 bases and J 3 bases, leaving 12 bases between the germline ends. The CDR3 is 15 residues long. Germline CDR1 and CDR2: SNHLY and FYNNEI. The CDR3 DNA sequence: TGTGCCAGCAGTGAAGCGGTGACAGCGGACTACGAGCAGTACTTC. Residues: CASSEAVTADYEQYF.